The entry that follows covers one T cell receptor (beta chain) sequence. Its target is unknown. V lost 4 bases to trimming and J lost 2 bases, with 3 bases between them. The CDR3 is made up of 11 amino acids. The germline V gene has CDR1 SGHTA and CDR2 FQGNSA. The data derive from a study of neoadjuvant anti-PD-1 for oral cavity cancer. On the study more broadly: Non-progressing patients received a fourth nivolumab dose near day 43, then surgery on days 50-56.

Some clones are missing from TCRdb's copy, which holds only in-frame ones; the method was immunoSEQ multiplex PCR. Among more than 15,000 clones listed, 66% were seen once. Whole-study results and caveats: With three patients per group, TCR findings need larger cohorts.

The origin of this receptor is a person between 40 and 79 years old with oral cavity squamous cell carcinoma. The sequences come from PBMCs, collected before nivolumab (anti-PD-1) treatment. The J gene is TRBJ2-7, the V gene TRBV7-2; D unclear. As DNA, the CDR3 is TGTGCCAGCAGCTCTACCTACGAGCAGTACTTC. The encoded protein is CASSSTYEQYF.